The 18 T cell receptor beta chains below come from one sample, sequenced in a study of blood T cells in healthy people across ages. The use of a sample-barcoded 5' primer and a J-beta primer mix characterized a second PCR of roughly 7 to 11 cycles. TCRdb reanalysed the 5' RACE reads using MiXCR and keeps one entry per CDR3 protein. The sample includes 780,000 or so distinct CDR3 sequences, 20% to 30% of them seen just once. The sample was also linked to a second study, of T cells of mothers and their children.

Sequencing was performed on blood. These receptor sequences come from a boy younger than 18 in good health.

This clonotype was counted between two and nine times. The CDR3 loop is CSVALYQETQYF. In nucleotides, the CDR3 is TGCAGCGTAGCACTGTACCAAGAGACCCAGTACTTC. This chain joins TRBV29-1 and TRBJ2-5; D is undetermined. With 6 bases removed from V and 0 bases from J, the gap between germline ends came to 8 bases. The CDR3 is 12 residues long. The germline V gene has CDR1 SQVTM and CDR2 ANQGSEA.

This clonotype was detected a few times. This rearrangement joins TRBV9 to TRBJ2-7; 12 nucleotides align to TRBD2. Near its end, the DNA agrees better with TRBJ2-5, so the J call may be wrong. The CDR3 covers 17 residues. Germline assignment: CDR1 SGDLS and CDR2 YYNGEE. CDR3 in amino acids: CASSVGRTSGAQETQYF. CDR3 nucleotides: TGTGCCAGCAGCGTAGGAAGGACTAGCGGGGCCCAAGAGACCCAGTACTTC.

Points on this clonotype: The conserved phenylalanine or tryptophan is not found at the CDR3 terminus, so this likely reflects a read error. The chain employs TRBV27 and TRBJ1-2; D remains ambiguous. The CDR3 is 13 residues long. Trimming stripped 2 bases from V and 3 bases from J, with 7 bases between. CDR1 and CDR2 from the germline V gene are MNHEY and SMNVEV (reference sequence). CDR3 DNA: TGTGCCAGCAGTTTAGGGGTAGACTATGGCTACACCCTC. Its protein product is CASSLGVDYGYTL.

There are a few counts of this clonotype. The chain has TRBV7-2 and TRBJ1-5, with D possibly TRBD1 on 5 matching bases. Looked up from germline, CDR1 is SGHTA and CDR2 is FQGNSA. Trimming shortened V by 6 bases and J by 6 bases, and 12 bases separated the two germline ends. The CDR3 spans 13 residues. The CDR3: CASRGEGVQPQHF. In nucleotides, the CDR3 is TGTGCCAGCAGAGGGGAAGGAGTTCAGCCCCAGCATTTT.

A few counts support this clonotype. The CDR3 sequence is CATSRGGSAGKQETQYF. In nucleotides, the CDR3 is TGTGCCACCAGCAGAGGAGGATCGGCGGGCAAACAGGAGACCCAGTACTTC. This rearrangement joins TRBV15 to TRBJ2-5, with TRBD2 as a possible D gene (5 bases). V was pared by 1 base and J by 5 bases, with 20 bases between. Per the germline V gene, CDR1 is LNHNV and CDR2 is YYDKDF (reference sequence). There are 17 residues in the CDR3.

The chain uses TRBV7-8 and TRBJ1-4; a weak D match, TRBD1 (5 bases). This CDR3 region has 15 residues. Trimming took off 3 bases at V and 5 bases at J, with 13 bases between the two ends. Germline V gene lookup returns CDR1 SGHVS and CDR2 FQNEAQ. The CDR3 nucleotides read TGTGCCAGCAGCTTCGGGGGACCCTTCAATGAAAAACTGTTTTTT. Translated, it gives CASSFGGPFNEKLFF.

In its sample, this clonotype was seen a few times. J is TRBJ2-7 and V is TRBV20-1; D uncertain. There are 15 residues in the CDR3. V shed 0 bases and J shed 3 bases, with 15 bases lying between them. Germline V CDR1 and CDR2: DFQATT, SNEGSKA (reference sequence). The CDR3 sequence is CSARDPGRFDYEQYF. In nucleotides, the CDR3 is TGCAGTGCTAGAGATCCGGGCAGGTTTGACTACGAGCAGTACTTC.

A few counts support this clonotype. The V gene is TRBV4-3, the J gene TRBJ2-1, with 8 bases lining up with TRBD1. The J call is in doubt because the DNA end fits TRBJ2-5 better. The CDR3 sequence is 16 residues long. The germline CDR1 and CDR2 sequences are LGHNA and YSLEER. Written as DNA, the CDR3 is TGCGCCAGCAGCCAAGGTCTCGCAGGGGGCGAAGAGACCCAGTACTTC. It is translated as CASSQGLAGGEETQYF.

The rearrangement uses TRBV6-2 or TRBV6-3 and TRBJ2-2; 8 bases agree with TRBD1. With V trimmed by 7 bases and J by 4 bases, 11 bases remained unmatched. The CDR3 is 16 amino acids. The germline V gene has CDR1 MNHEY and CDR2 SVGEGT. The DNA of the CDR3 is TGTGCCAGCACGACGCCAGGGGGCGCGGGCACCGGGGAGCTGTTTTTT. It translates to CASTTPGGAGTGELFF.

The chain employs TRBV25-1 and TRBJ2-1; the match to TRBD1 covers 9 bases. The J call may not be correct, given that the DNA end is closer to TRBJ2-7. This CDR3 has 15 residues. Germline V gene lookup returns CDR1 MGHDK and CDR2 SYGVNS. The CDR3 sequence: CASSGEGTGRHEQYF. As DNA, the CDR3 is TGTGCCAGCAGTGGCGAAGGGACAGGGCGCCACGAGCAGTACTTC.

V gene TRBV28 combines with J gene TRBJ2-2; 8 nucleotides agree with TRBD1. V lost 3 bases to trimming and J lost 7 bases; unmatched junction nucleotides: 7. The CDR3 sequence is 15 residues long. Germline CDR1 MDHEN, CDR2 SYDVKM. CDR3 region: CASSFGQGRNGELFF. The DNA of the CDR3 is TGTGCCAGCAGTTTTGGACAGGGACGGAACGGGGAGCTGTTTTTT. Full variable domain (outside the CDR3, taken from reference TRBV28 and TRBJ2-2): DVKVTQSSRYLVKRTGEKVFLECVQDMDHENMFWYRQDPGLGLRLIYFSYDVKMKEKGDIPEGYSVSREKKERFSLILESASTNQTSMYLCASSFGQGRNGELFFGEGSRLTVL.

There are a few counts of this clonotype. V usage is TRBV4-1 and J usage is TRBJ2-1, with D unresolved. Germline values: CDR1 MGHRA, CDR2 YSYEKL. This CDR3 has 16 amino acids. The germline V and J ends were trimmed by 9 bases and 0 bases, with 18 bases remaining between them. The DNA of the CDR3 is TGCGCCAGTTATTTGACTGAATCTACCTCCTACAATGAGCAGTTCTTC. Protein product: CASYLTESTSYNEQFF.

This clonotype turned up a few times. The chain has TRBV13 and TRBJ2-5; 10 bases are shared with TRBD2. The DNA end is a closer match to TRBJ2-7, so the J assignment may be wrong. The CDR3 runs 14 residues. Per germline, CDR1 PRHDT and CDR2 FYEKMQ (reference sequence). CDR3 sequence reads: CASSYTSGKYEQYF. CDR3 in DNA: TGTGCCAGCAGCTACACTAGCGGGAAGTACGAGCAGTACTTC.

This clonotype was found a few times. The chain links TRBV24-1 to TRBJ1-2; a weak D match, TRBD1 (5 bases). V lost 10 bases and J 8 bases, leaving 16 bases between the germline ends. The CDR3 contains 12 residues. Looked up from germline, CDR1 is KGHDR and CDR2 is SFDVKD. CDR3 DNA sequence: TGTGCCACGGCAGGGATTGGCGGCGGCTACACCTTC. This encodes CATAGIGGGYTF.

V is TRBV3-1 and J is TRBJ2-4; TRBD1 matches at 8 bases. CDR1 and CDR2 (germline): LGHDT, YNNKEL (reference sequence). The V gene end was trimmed by 7 bases and the J gene end by 7 bases; junction bases not matched to a gene: 6. This CDR3 contains 13 residues. The CDR3 reads CASTQGARNIQYF. Here the CDR3 DNA reads TGTGCCAGCACCCAGGGGGCCCGCAACATTCAGTACTTC.

This clonotype was seen many times. Here the CDR3 reads CSDRYFDGYTF. DNA for the CDR3: TGCAGCGACAGGTATTTCGATGGCTACACCTTC. The V and J genes are TRBV29-1 and TRBJ1-2, with D perhaps matching TRBD1 (5 bases). This CDR3 contains 11 residues. CDR1 and CDR2 from the germline V gene are SQVTM and ANQGSEA. With 7 bases removed from V and 6 bases from J, the gap between germline ends came to 12 bases.

In its sample, this clonotype was seen a few times. V and J are TRBV2 and TRBJ2-3; D is possibly TRBD1 (6 bases). In germline, CDR1 is SNHLY, CDR2 FYNNEI. Trimming stripped 7 bases from V and 5 bases from J, with 16 bases between. CDR3 length: 14 amino acids. The CDR3 DNA is TGTGCCAGCATAACAGGGTTTGTGGTAGATACGCAGTATTTT. The encoded protein is CASITGFVVDTQYF. Using reference TRBV2 and TRBJ2-3 for the parts outside the CDR3, the full variable domain is EPEVTQTPSHQVTQMGQEVILRCVPISNHLYFYWYRQILGQKVEFLVSFYNNEISEKSEIFDDQFSVERPDGSNFTLKIRSTKLEDSAMYFCASITGFVVDTQYFGPGTRLTVL.

This clonotype has just a few counts. The chain couples TRBV5-1 to TRBJ2-5, with a possible D match to TRBD2 (6 bases). The assigned J gene may be wrong: the sequence end matches TRBJ2-7 better. Germline V gene lookup returns CDR1 SGHRS and CDR2 YFSETQ. This CDR3 region has 14 residues. This CDR3 is CASSFTGGTYEQYF. DNA for the CDR3: TGCGCCAGCAGCTTCACCGGGGGTACCTACGAGCAGTACTTC.